The T cell receptor beta chain under discussion was sequenced for a study of T cells in tuberculosis. Method: immunoSEQ multiplex PCR; TCRdb's copy keeps in-frame clones and lacks some. The repertoire holds around 60,000 clones, 81% seen once, with around 13% in the top ten. From germline, CDR1 is SGHDN and CDR2 FVKESK. The CDR3 contains 16 residues. Turning to this clone: A read error may produce the germline difference seen at one junction end. Other nucleotide sequences in the sample specify the same CDR3.

After thawing and overnight rest, PBMC were stained with GMM-loaded CD1B tetramer, viability dye and anti-CD3 for sorting. The lipid loaded on the CD1B tetramers was C32 glucose monomycolate from Rhodococcus equi. Sequencing used CD1b-GMM tetramer-negative cells sorted from PBMCs. This clonotype originated in an adult woman with latent tuberculosis. The gene calls are TRBV14 and TRBJ1-6; D uncertain. CDR3 region: CASSQNYGKKDSPLHF. CDR3 in DNA: TGTGCCAGCAGCCAAAACTACGGGAAAAAGGATTCCCCCCTCCACTTT.